This entry describes one TCR beta chain. Its antigen is not identified. The sample belongs to a study of cytomegalovirus exposure and HLA in healthy donors. Study results and limitations: In a later analysis, a genetic analysis reported fewer productive-TCR N-insertions in an Asian-associated ancestry cluster than the cohort average.

PCR employed 60 Vbeta and 13 Jbeta primers. Here immunoSEQ multiplex PCR was the method, and the copy in TCRdb shows in-frame clones only, minus some. This table lists roughly 88,000 clones. The CDR3 is 15 residues long. V dropped 3 bases and J dropped 1; count of bases not matched to a gene: 4. Germline V CDR1 and CDR2: LGHNA, YSLEER. Sample: PBMCs. The chain uses TRBV4-3 and TRBJ1-1; 8 bases align to TRBD1. The receptor was derived from a man aged 50-59 years in good health and CMV-seropositive. DNA of the CDR3: TGCGCCAGCAGCCACCCGGGGACAGGGAACACTGAAGCTTTCTTT. Translated, it gives CASSHPGTGNTEAFF.